What follows is one TCR beta chain and its context. The antigen is not known. Isolated RNA was reverse transcribed in full, so expressed TCRB transcripts were sequenced. Produced via immunoSEQ multiplex PCR; TCRdb's table is partial and in-frame only. The sample shows fewer than 650,000 clones, about a sixth of them seen only once. The data stem from a study of beta chain features in type 1 diabetes. The ends lost 1 base at V and 4 bases at J; junction bases unmatched: 4. The CDR3 length is 15 residues. Germline assignment: CDR1 SGHTA and CDR2 FQGNSA. Broader study findings: For patients, the naive, central memory and Treg TCRB repertoires appeared more alike than for healthy donors. The study notes PCR might favor shorter templates equally in patients and controls.

Sorted CD4+ subsets: naive, central memory, regulatory, stem cell-like memory (CD45RO/CCR7/CD25/CD127/CD95/CD27 panel). Purities over 98% were achieved in all sorted populations. The chain employs TRBV7-2 and TRBJ2-1, with TRBD2 matching over 7 bases. The receptor was isolated from a man aged 18 to 29 in good health. The specimen was naive CD4+ T cells from blood. Here the CDR3 DNA reads TGTGCCAGCAGCTTAGTTCCTAGCGGATACAATGAGCAGTTCTTC. Encoded protein: CASSLVPSGYNEQFF.